These T cell receptor beta chains were read from a single sample in a study of early T cells in non-severe SARS-CoV-2 infection. TCRdb called the 5' RACE reads again in MiXCR, with one record for every CDR3 protein. The data show more than 55,000 distinct CDR3 sequences, 4.5% to 7.5% seen once. Sequences were derived from whole blood, sampled at baseline. The source is an adult who was a healthcare worker with PCR-confirmed SARS-CoV-2 infection or an uninfected control (not recorded which). CDR3s include the opening cysteine and the closing phenylalanine or tryptophan. Each record gives: V gene, J gene, D gene, clone size, CDR3 protein. D genes are given only for firm matches. Part of the rows lack a size; the others show once, few, many or a class for expanded clones.

TRBV6-5,TRBJ1-1,.,many,CASSYHDKNTEAFF
TRBV19,TRBJ2-3,.,.,CASMGPPGKYWTDTQYF
TRBV28,TRBJ1-1,.,many,CASSLSTGTEAFF
TRBV7-2,TRBJ2-7,.,few,CASSPIAGYEQYF
TRBV29-1,TRBJ2-5,TRBD2,many,CSVELAGVRGVETQYF
TRBV20-1,TRBJ1-5,.,many,CSASGRWDQPQHF
TRBV27,TRBJ2-2,.,many,CASSLLGNGELFF
TRBV30,TRBJ2-7,.,few,CAWSVASLAYEQYF
TRBV4-2,TRBJ2-3,.,.,CASSQVEREDTQYF
TRBV11-3,TRBJ2-3,TRBD1,many,CASSGQHTDTQYF
TRBV6-5,TRBJ2-5,.,many,CASSHQGTQETQYF
TRBV27,TRBJ1-2,TRBD1,medium-sized,CASKGQDYGYTF
TRBV7-6,TRBJ2-7,.,few,CASSPDSHEQYF
TRBV6-5,TRBJ2-7,.,many,CASSYARNSYEQYF
TRBV5-5,TRBJ1-2,.,.,CASSLSWGPSGGYTF
TRBV6-6,TRBJ2-2,TRBD2,.,CASRASGKHTGELFF
TRBV2,TRBJ2-1,TRBD2,.,CASKGLGTYNEQFF
TRBV2,TRBJ2-3,TRBD2,many,CASSHTSGRRYSTDTQYF
TRBV12-3/TRBV12-4,TRBJ2-3,.,few,CASLEGSADTQYF
TRBV20-1,TRBJ2-5,TRBD1,few,CSPRGTGQETQYF
TRBV18,TRBJ1-3,TRBD1,many,CASSSAGGFSGNTIYF
TRBV15,TRBJ2-7,TRBD2,many,CATSSGRGQDEQYF
TRBV11-2,TRBJ2-4,TRBD1,many,CASSFPRYGTGSKNIQYF
TRBV4-3,TRBJ1-1,TRBD1,.,CASSQSGTGDTEAFF
TRBV13,TRBJ2-7,TRBD2,many,CASSLKLAGQYEQYF
TRBV6-5,TRBJ1-2,.,many,CASTSGLYGYTF
TRBV19,TRBJ2-7,.,many,CASSIGGGYEQYF
TRBV6-1,TRBJ1-2,TRBD1,few,CASSERQGGSINYGYTF
TRBV5-5,TRBJ1-2,TRBD1,many,CASSSTGGNYGYTF
TRBV5-1,TRBJ2-7,.,many,CASSLEPGLPPHEQYF
TRBV18,TRBJ1-1,.,.,CASSPYDGTPNTEAFF
TRBV20-1,TRBJ2-7,TRBD2,.,CSARGTSGRYSYEQYF
TRBV2,TRBJ2-1,.,many,CASSIYNEQFF
TRBV7-8,TRBJ2-1,.,many,CASSLLRTRNEQFF
TRBV2,TRBJ2-4,.,few,CASSDLDPPGAKNIQYF
TRBV4-2,TRBJ2-1,TRBD2,few,CASSQGSGGSRHNEQFF
TRBV12-3/TRBV12-4,TRBJ2-3,.,many,CASTQGSGVRTDTQYF
TRBV7-2,TRBJ2-3,.,many,CASSLQGPGTDTQYF
TRBV7-2,TRBJ1-5,TRBD1,few,CASLQGDQPQHF
TRBV28,TRBJ2-7,TRBD1,many,CASSKDRGLYEQYF
TRBV28,TRBJ2-7,.,many,CASREGTPYEQYF